This T cell receptor (beta chain) was identified in a study of blood T cells in healthy people across ages. Overall study: About one barcoded beta molecule per two T cells was the capture yield of template switching.

Together with a sample-barcoded 5' primer, a J-beta primer mix was included in a second PCR lasting about 7 to 12 cycles. In TCRdb, the 5' RACE reads were re-called with MiXCR into one record per CDR3 protein. The table records some 670,000 distinct CDR3 sequences, around 50% of them present only once. This clonotype was observed many times. The CDR3 covers 13 residues. Trimming pared 1 base from V and 3 bases from J, leaving 6 bases between. Germline V CDR1 and CDR2: SGHTA, FQGTGA. The sequence was obtained from a woman aged 80 or over in good health. The chain employs TRBV7-3 and TRBJ1-1; D gene uncertain. Material for sequencing was blood. CDR3 in amino acids: CASSLNQDTEAFF. The DNA of the CDR3 is TGTGCCAGCAGCTTAAACCAGGACACTGAAGCTTTCTTT. Complete variable domain (other parts from reference TRBV7-3 and TRBJ1-1): GAGVSQTPSNKVTEKGKYVELRCDPISGHTALYWYRQSLGQGPEFLIYFQGTGAADDSGLPNDRFFAVRPEGSVSTLKIQRTERGDSAVYLCASSLNQDTEAFFGQGTRLTVV.